Listed below are T cell receptor beta chains from one sample, sequenced in a study of cytomegalovirus exposure and HLA in healthy donors. The method was immunoSEQ multiplex PCR; TCRdb's version includes in-frame clones alone and lacks a portion of them. The sample shows 90,000 to 150,000 clones, 60% to 80% of them seen only once. Sequencing was performed on PBMCs. These receptors came from a man between 45 and 60 years old in good health and CMV-seropositive. The CDR3 runs from the conserved cysteine through the conserved F or W. Fields, in order: V gene, clone size, D gene, J gene, CDR3 protein, CDR3 DNA. D genes are given only for firm matches. Not every row has a clone size; where given, it reads once, few, many or a size class.

>TRBV7-2|NA|TRBD1|TRBJ1-3
CASAGTGQGNTIYF
TGTGCCAGCGCTGGGACAGGGCAAGGAAACACCATATATTTT
>TRBV19|few|NA|TRBJ1-2
CASSASPGGSYGYTF
TGTGCCAGTAGCGCCAGCCCCGGGGGGAGCTATGGCTACACCTTC
>TRBV5-1|few|NA|TRBJ1-2
CASSSEFRSTGGYTF
TGCGCCAGCAGCTCCGAATTTAGGTCCACGGGGGGCTACACCTTC
>TRBV30|NA|TRBD1|TRBJ1-5
CAWKNRDRYQPQHF
TGTGCCTGGAAAAACCGGGACAGATATCAGCCCCAGCATTTT
>TRBV2|NA|TRBD2|TRBJ2-1
CASSEVAGGVEFF
TGTGCCAGCAGTGAAGTTGCGGGAGGTGTGGAGTTCTTC
>TRBV28|many|NA|TRBJ1-1
CASRLQGLNTEAFF
TGTGCCAGCAGGTTACAGGGATTGAACACTGAAGCTTTCTTT
>TRBV5-4|NA|TRBD2|TRBJ2-7
CASSPSLGLADLDEQYF
TGTGCCAGCAGCCCGAGTCTGGGGCTAGCGGACTTGGACGAGCAGTACTTC
>TRBV4-3|NA|NA|TRBJ2-1
CASSQESGNEQFF
TGCGCCAGCAGCCAAGAATCAGGCAATGAGCAGTTCTTC
>TRBV25-1|NA|TRBD1|TRBJ2-7
CASSPASGQGSGEQYF
TGTGCCAGCAGTCCGGCTTCGGGACAGGGTTCGGGGGAGCAGTACTTC
>TRBV30|few|NA|TRBJ2-2
CAWSGGPELFF
TGTGCCTGGAGTGGAGGGCCGGAGCTGTTTTTT
>TRBV5-6|NA|TRBD2|TRBJ2-7
CASSPGLAGNYEQYF
TGTGCCAGCAGCCCCGGACTAGCGGGGAATTACGAGCAGTACTTC
>TRBV19|NA|NA|TRBJ1-3
CASRLEGSSGNTIYF
TGTGCCAGTAGATTGGAGGGGTCCTCTGGAAACACCATATATTTT
>TRBV2|NA|NA|TRBJ1-1
CASIDLRRSEAFF
TGTGCCAGCATCGACTTAAGGCGTAGTGAAGCTTTCTTT
>TRBV6-5|few|TRBD1|TRBJ1-2
CASRGQGFYGYTF
TGTGCCAGCAGAGGACAGGGATTCTATGGCTACACCTTC
>TRBV28|NA|TRBD1|TRBJ2-2
CASSFSRGRTGELFF
TGTGCCAGCAGTTTCAGCAGGGGGCGGACCGGGGAGCTGTTTTTT
>TRBV5-1|NA|NA|TRBJ2-1
CASSSSGDFYNEQFF
TGCGCCAGCAGTTCGAGCGGAGATTTCTACAATGAGCAGTTCTTC
>TRBV19|once|TRBD1|TRBJ1-4
CASGLTGSGEKLFF
TGTGCCAGTGGTCTGACAGGGAGTGGTGAAAAACTGTTTTTT
>TRBV28|NA|NA|TRBJ1-2
CASRREDGYTF
TGTGCCAGCCGAAGGGAGGATGGCTACACCTTC
>TRBV5-1|few|TRBD1|TRBJ1-2
CASSIGTANYGYTF
TGCGCCAGCAGCATCGGGACAGCTAACTATGGCTACACCTTC
>TRBV7-2|NA|TRBD2|TRBJ2-1
CASSLAASGTYNEQFF
TGTGCCAGCAGCTTAGCGGCTAGCGGGACCTACAATGAGCAGTTCTTC
>TRBV5-1|NA|NA|TRBJ1-1
CASSENSLSTEAFF
TGCGCCAGCAGCGAGAACAGCCTAAGCACTGAAGCTTTCTTT
>TRBV7-3|NA|TRBD1|TRBJ1-2
CASSPTGTGRGYTF
TGTGCCAGCAGCCCGACCGGGACAGGGCGCGGCTACACCTTC
>TRBV4-1|NA|TRBD1|TRBJ1-3
CASSQIRTGYSGNTIYF
TGCGCCAGCAGCCAAATAAGGACAGGCTACTCTGGAAACACCATATATTTT
>TRBV15|NA|NA|TRBJ1-1
CATSRGRGSTVTEAFF
TGTGCCACCAGCAGAGGCCGGGGTTCGACGGTTACTGAAGCTTTCTTT
>TRBV5-4|NA|NA|TRBJ1-3
CNWGSGNTIYF
TGTAACTGGGGCTCTGGAAACACCATATATTTT
>TRBV5-6|NA|TRBD2|TRBJ2-5
CASSLSVAGGPETQYF
TGTGCCAGCAGCTTGTCGGTAGCGGGGGGGCCAGAGACCCAGTACTTC
>TRBV10-3|NA|TRBD1|TRBJ2-1
CAISGPRDRYAEQFF
TGTGCCATCAGTGGGCCCCGGGACAGGTATGCTGAGCAGTTCTTC
>TRBV28|NA|NA|TRBJ2-1
CASSLHGGQGEQFF
TGTGCCAGCAGTTTACACGGGGGGCAGGGAGAGCAGTTCTTC
>TRBV9|NA|TRBD1|TRBJ1-2
CASSADRGNYGYTF
TGTGCCAGCAGCGCCGACAGGGGTAACTATGGCTACACCTTC
>TRBV5-4|NA|TRBD2|TRBJ2-7
CASSRGTSGVNEQYF
TGTGCCAGCAGCCGTGGGACTAGCGGGGTTAACGAGCAGTACTTC
>TRBV30|NA|TRBD2|TRBJ2-1
CAWKAGGGNEQFF
TGTGCCTGGAAAGCGGGGGGTGGGAATGAGCAGTTCTTC
>TRBV7-3|NA|TRBD1|TRBJ1-1
CASSLDRGNTEAFF
TGTGCCAGCAGCTTGGACAGGGGGAACACTGAAGCTTTCTTT
>TRBV18|once|TRBD1|TRBJ2-1
CASSGQGESEQFF
TGTGCCAGCTCCGGACAGGGGGAAAGTGAGCAGTTCTTC
>TRBV27|NA|NA|TRBJ1-2
CASSFRDNYGYTF
TGTGCCAGCAGTTTCAGGGATAACTATGGCTACACCTTC
>TRBV27|NA|TRBD1|TRBJ1-1
CASCSRQGNTEAFF
TGTGCCAGCTGCTCCCGACAGGGTAACACTGAAGCTTTCTTT
>TRBV7-2|NA|NA|TRBJ1-5
CASSPFGRDQPQHF
TGTGCCAGCAGCCCCTTCGGGAGGGATCAGCCCCAGCATTTT
>TRBV5-8|NA|TRBD1|TRBJ1-2
CASSTEVRGLSGYTF
TGTGCCAGCAGCACGGAGGTCAGGGGGCTGTCTGGCTACACCTTC
>TRBV5-6|few|NA|TRBJ2-7
CASSLTGVYEQYF
TGTGCCAGCAGCTTGACGGGGGTCTACGAGCAGTACTTC
>TRBV30|once|TRBD1|TRBJ2-5
CAWVPPGQGLGEQYF
TGTGCCTGGGTGCCTCCGGGACAGGGCCTTGGGGAGCAGTACTTC
>TRBV30|NA|TRBD1|TRBJ1-1
CAWTEQGAGNTEAFF
TGTGCCTGGACCGAACAGGGGGCCGGGAACACTGAAGCTTTCTTT
>TRBV30|NA|NA|TRBJ1-1
CAWSGQENTEAFF
TGTGCCTGGAGTGGACAGGAGAACACTGAAGCTTTCTTT
>TRBV18|NA|TRBD2|TRBJ2-1
CASSPESGSPNEQFF
TGTGCCAGCTCACCGGAAAGCGGGAGTCCGAATGAGCAGTTCTTC
>TRBV6-1|NA|TRBD2|TRBJ2-3
CASSPGGITDTQYF
TGTGCCAGCTCCCCCGGGGGGATCACAGATACGCAGTATTTT
>TRBV10-1|NA|NA|TRBJ2-7
CASSESAQSSYEQYF
TGCGCCAGCAGTGAGTCTGCCCAAAGCTCCTACGAGCAGTACTTC
>TRBV7-6|NA|TRBD2|TRBJ2-5
CASSLAGPGLAGGRRQETQYF
TGTGCCAGCAGCTTAGCGGGCCCGGGACTAGCGGGAGGACGACGCCAAGAGACCCAGTACTTC
>TRBV5-1|NA|TRBD1|TRBJ1-6
CASSTDRGRSPLHF
TGCGCCAGCAGCACCGACAGGGGACGTTCACCCCTCCACTTT
>TRBV5-1|few|TRBD1|TRBJ2-7
CASSLNSIGTGESEQYF
TGCGCCAGCAGCCTCAACAGTATCGGGACAGGGGAATCCGAGCAGTACTTC
>TRBV7-2|NA|TRBD1|TRBJ1-1
CASSLVGTGGSSTEAFF
TGTGCCAGCAGCTTAGTAGGGACAGGGGGCTCGAGTACTGAAGCTTTCTTT
>TRBV5-4|NA|NA|TRBJ2-1
CASSWGVGGNEQFF
TGTGCCAGCAGCTGGGGGGTTGGGGGCAATGAGCAGTTCTTC
>TRBV12-5|NA|NA|TRBJ2-2
CASGLPNSAGELFF
TGTGCTAGTGGGCTCCCGAATTCGGCCGGGGAGCTGTTTTTT
>TRBV19|once|NA|TRBJ1-5
CASQTLLGSQPQHF
TGTGCCAGTCAGACCCTCCTCGGGAGCCAGCCCCAGCATTTT